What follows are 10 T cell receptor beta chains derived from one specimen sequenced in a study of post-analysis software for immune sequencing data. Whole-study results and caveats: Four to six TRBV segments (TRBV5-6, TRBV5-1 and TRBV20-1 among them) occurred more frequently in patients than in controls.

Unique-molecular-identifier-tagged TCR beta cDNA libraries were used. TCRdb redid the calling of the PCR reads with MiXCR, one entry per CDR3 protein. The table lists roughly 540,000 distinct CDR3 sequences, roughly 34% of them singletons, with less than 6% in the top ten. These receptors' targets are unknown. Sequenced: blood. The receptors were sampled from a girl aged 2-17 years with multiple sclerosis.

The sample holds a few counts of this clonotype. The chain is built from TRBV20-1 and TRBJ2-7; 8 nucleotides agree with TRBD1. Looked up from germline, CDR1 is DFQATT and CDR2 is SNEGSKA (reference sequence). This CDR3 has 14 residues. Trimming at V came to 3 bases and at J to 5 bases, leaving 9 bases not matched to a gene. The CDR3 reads CSASEGAGGDEQYF. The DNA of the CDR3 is TGCAGTGCTAGTGAGGGGGCAGGGGGCGACGAGCAGTACTTC.

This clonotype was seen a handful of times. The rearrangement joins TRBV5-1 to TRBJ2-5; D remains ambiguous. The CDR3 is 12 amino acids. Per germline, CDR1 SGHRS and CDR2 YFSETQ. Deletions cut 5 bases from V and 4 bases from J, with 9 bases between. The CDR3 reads CASRLTGETQYF. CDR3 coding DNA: TGCGCCAGCAGATTGACGGGAGAGACCCAGTACTTC. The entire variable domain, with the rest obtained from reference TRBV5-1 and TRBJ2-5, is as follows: KAGVTQTPRYLIKTRGQQVTLSCSPISGHRSVSWYQQTPGQGLQFLFEYFSETQRNKGNFPGRFSGRQFSNSRSEMNVSTLELGDSALYLCASRLTGETQYFGPGTRLLVL.

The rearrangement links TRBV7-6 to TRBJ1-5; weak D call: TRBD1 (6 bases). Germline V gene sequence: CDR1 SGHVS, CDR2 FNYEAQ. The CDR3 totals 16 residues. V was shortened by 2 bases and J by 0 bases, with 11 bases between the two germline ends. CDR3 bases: TGTGCCAGCAGCTTATACGGACAGTCTAGCAATCAGCCCCAGCATTTT. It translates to CASSLYGQSSNQPQHF.

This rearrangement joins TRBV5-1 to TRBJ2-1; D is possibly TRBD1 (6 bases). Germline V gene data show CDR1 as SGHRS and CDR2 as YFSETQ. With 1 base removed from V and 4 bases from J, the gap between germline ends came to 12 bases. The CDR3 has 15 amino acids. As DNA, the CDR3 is TGCGCCAGCAGCTTGACAGGGTACGGGTACAATGAGCAGTTCTTC. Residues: CASSLTGYGYNEQFF.

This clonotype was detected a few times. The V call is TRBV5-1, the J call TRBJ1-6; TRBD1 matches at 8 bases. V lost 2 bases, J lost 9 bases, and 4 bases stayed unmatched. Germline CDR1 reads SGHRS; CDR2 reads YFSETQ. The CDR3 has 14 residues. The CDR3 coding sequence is TGCGCCAGCAGCTTCCCACAGGGGGGTTCACCCCTCCACTTT. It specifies CASSFPQGGSPLHF.

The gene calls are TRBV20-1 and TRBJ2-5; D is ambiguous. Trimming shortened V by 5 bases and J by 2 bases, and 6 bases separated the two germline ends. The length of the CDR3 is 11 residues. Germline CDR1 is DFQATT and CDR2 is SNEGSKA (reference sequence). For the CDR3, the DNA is TGCAGTGCTTTGGGGCAAGAGACCCAGTACTTC. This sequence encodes CSALGQETQYF.

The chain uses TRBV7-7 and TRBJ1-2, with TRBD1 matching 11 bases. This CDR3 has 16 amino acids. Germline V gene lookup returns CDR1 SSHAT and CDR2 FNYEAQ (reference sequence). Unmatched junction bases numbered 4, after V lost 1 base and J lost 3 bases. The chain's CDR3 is CASSLERTGGHYGYTF. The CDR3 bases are TGTGCCAGCAGCTTAGAACGGACAGGGGGCCACTATGGCTACACCTTC.

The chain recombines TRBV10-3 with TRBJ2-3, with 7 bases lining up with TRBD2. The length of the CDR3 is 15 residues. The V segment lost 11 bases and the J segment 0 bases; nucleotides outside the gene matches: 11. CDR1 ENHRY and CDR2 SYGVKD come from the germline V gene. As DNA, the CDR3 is TGTGCCTCGGCGGGGGTTTCTACTAGCACAGATACGCAGTATTTT. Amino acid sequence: CASAGVSTSTDTQYF.

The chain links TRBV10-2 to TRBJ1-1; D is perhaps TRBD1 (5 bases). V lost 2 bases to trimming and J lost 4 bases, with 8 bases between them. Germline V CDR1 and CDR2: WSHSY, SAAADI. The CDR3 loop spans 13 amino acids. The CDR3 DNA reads TGCGCCAGCAGTGAGCAGGACACCACTGAAGCTTTCTTT. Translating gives CASSEQDTTEAFF.

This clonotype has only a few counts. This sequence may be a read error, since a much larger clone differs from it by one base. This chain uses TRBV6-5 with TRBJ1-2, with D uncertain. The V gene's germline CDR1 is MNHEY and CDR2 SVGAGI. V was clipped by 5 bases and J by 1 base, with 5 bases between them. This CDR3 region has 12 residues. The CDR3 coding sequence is TGTGCCAGCAGTGACAATAACTATGGCTACACCTTC. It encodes CASSDNNYGYTF.